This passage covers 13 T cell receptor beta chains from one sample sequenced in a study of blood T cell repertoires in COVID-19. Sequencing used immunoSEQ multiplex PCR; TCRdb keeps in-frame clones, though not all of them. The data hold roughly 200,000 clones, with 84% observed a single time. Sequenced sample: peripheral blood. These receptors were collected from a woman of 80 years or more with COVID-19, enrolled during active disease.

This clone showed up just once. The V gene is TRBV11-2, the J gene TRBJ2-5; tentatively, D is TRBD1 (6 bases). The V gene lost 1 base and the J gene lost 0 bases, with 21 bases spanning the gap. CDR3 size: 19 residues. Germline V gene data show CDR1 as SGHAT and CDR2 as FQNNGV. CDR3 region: CASSLAATFGTGYQETQYF. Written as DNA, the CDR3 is TGTGCCAGCAGCTTAGCCGCTACTTTCGGTACAGGGTACCAAGAGACCCAGTACTTC.

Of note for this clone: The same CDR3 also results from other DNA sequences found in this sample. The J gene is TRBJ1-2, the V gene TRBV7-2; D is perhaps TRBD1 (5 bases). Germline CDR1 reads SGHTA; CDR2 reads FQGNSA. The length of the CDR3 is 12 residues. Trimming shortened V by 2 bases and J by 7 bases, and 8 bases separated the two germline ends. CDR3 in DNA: TGTGCCAGCAGCTTAACCGGGGGTGGCTACACCTTC. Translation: CASSLTGGGYTF. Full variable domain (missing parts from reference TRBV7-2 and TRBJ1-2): GAGVSQSPSNKVTEKGKDVELRCDPISGHTALYWYRQSLGQGLEFLIYFQGNSAPDKSGLPSDRFSAERTGGSVSTLTIQRTQQEDSAVYLCASSLTGGGYTFGSGTRLTVV.

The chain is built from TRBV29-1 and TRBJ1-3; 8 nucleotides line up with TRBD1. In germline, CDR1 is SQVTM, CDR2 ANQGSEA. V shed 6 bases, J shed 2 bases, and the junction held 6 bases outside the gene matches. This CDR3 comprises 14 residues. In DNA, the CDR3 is TGCAGCGTCGATCCGACAGGGGCTGGAAACACCATATATTTT. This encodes CSVDPTGAGNTIYF.

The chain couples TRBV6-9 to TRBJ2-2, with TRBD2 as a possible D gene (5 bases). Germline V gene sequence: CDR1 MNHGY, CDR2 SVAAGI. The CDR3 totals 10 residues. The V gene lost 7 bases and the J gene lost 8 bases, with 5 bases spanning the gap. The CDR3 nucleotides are TGTGCCAGCACGGGGGGGGAGCTGTTTTTT. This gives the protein CASTGGELFF.

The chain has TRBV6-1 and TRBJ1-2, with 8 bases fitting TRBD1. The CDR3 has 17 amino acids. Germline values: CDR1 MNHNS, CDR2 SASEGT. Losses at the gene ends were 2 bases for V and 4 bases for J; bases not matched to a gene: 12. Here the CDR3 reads CASSEHISPDRGYGYTF. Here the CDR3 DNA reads TGTGCCAGCAGTGAACATATCTCCCCCGACAGGGGCTATGGCTACACCTTC.

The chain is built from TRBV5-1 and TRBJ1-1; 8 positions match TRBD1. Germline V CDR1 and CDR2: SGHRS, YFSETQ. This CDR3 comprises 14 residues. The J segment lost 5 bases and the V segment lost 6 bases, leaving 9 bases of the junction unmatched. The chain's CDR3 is CASTQGTGGTEAFF. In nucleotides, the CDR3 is TGCGCCAGCACCCAGGGGACAGGTGGTACTGAAGCTTTCTTT.

CDR3 residues: CASSLVGAGESPLHF. CDR3 nucleotides: TGTGCCAGCAGCTTAGTTGGGGCAGGCGAATCACCCCTCCACTTT. This rearrangement joins TRBV11-2 to TRBJ1-6, with D maybe TRBD1 (5 bases). The V gene's germline CDR1 is SGHAT and CDR2 FQNNGV. Trimming stripped 1 base from V and 10 bases from J, with 14 bases between. CDR3 length: 15 residues. Using reference TRBV11-2 and TRBJ1-6 for the parts outside the CDR3, the full variable domain is EAGVAQSPRYKIIEKRQSVAFWCNPISGHATLYWYQQILGQGPKLLIQFQNNGVVDDSQLPKDRFSAERLKGVDSTLKIQPAKLEDSAVYLCASSLVGAGESPLHFGNGTRLTVT.

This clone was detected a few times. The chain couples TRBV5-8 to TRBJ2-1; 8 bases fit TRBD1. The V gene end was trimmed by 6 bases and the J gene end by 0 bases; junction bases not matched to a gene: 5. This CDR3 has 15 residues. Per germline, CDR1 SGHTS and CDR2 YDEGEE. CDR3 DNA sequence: TGTGCCAGCAACAGGGGGTCTAGCTCCTACAATGAGCAGTTCTTC. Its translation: CASNRGSSSYNEQFF.

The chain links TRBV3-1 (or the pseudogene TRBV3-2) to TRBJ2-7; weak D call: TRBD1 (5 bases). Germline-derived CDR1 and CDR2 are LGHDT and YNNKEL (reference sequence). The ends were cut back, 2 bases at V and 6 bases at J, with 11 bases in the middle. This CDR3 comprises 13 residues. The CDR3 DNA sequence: TGTGCCAGCAGCCAACGCCTTGACAGCGAGCAGTACTTC. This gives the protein CASSQRLDSEQYF.

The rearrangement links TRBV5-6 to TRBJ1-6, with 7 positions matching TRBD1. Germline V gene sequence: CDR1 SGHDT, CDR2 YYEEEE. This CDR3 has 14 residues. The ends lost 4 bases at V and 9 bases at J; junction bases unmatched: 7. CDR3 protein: CASSADRRGSPLHF. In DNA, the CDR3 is TGTGCCAGCAGCGCGGACAGGCGCGGTTCACCCCTCCACTTT.

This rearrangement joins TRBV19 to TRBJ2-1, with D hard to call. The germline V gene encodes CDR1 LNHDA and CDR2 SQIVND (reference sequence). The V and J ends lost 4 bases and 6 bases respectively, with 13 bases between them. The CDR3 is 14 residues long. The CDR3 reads CASSTSATTNEQFF. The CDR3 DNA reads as TGTGCCAGTAGTACCTCAGCCACTACCAATGAGCAGTTCTTC.

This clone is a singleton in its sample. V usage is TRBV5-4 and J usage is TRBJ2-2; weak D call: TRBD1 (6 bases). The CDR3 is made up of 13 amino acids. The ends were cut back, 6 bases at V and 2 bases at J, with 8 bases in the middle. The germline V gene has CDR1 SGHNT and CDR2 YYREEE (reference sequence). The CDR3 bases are TGTGCCAGCATGGACAGAAACACCGGGGAGCTGTTTTTT. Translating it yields CASMDRNTGELFF.

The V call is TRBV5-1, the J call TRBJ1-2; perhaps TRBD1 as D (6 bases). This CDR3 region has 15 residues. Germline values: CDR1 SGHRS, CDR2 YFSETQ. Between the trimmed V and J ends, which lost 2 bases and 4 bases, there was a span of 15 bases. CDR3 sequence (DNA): TGCGCCAGCAGCTTCGGACAGACCTCCGTCTATGGCTACACCTTC. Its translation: CASSFGQTSVYGYTF.